Below, 9 T cell receptor beta chains from the same sample are listed, as sequenced in a study of blood T cell repertoires in COVID-19 (dated by TCRdb to the early 2020s). The protocol used for the library was the immunoSEQ multiplex PCR assay. Sourced from immuneACCESS, this table was stored by TCRdb with only in-frame sequences that have V and J called. A share of the clones is absent; for the studies checked, an unresolved V gene accounts for under half, and the remainder has no known explanation. For this sample the table gives roughly 28,000 clones, of which about 90% were detected only once. The top ten clonotypes cover about 3% of the sample. Sequenced: peripheral blood. The receptors derive from a human donor in a cohort sampled during active COVID-19.

V and J are TRBV4-1 and TRBJ2-3; 13 nucleotides match TRBD2. After removal of 4 bases from V and 4 bases from J, the junction contained 14 bases not matched to a gene. The CDR3 totals 19 residues. Germline CDR1 and CDR2: MGHRA and YSYEKL. CDR3 DNA: TGCGCCAGCAGCCCAGAAGAAATTGGACTAGCGGGAGTCCCAGATACGCAGTATTTT. It encodes CASSPEEIGLAGVPDTQYF.

The chain uses TRBV9 and TRBJ2-3, with TRBD2 matching 11 bases. The CDR3 extends over 18 amino acids. CDR1 is SGDLS, CDR2 YYNGEE, per germline. Unmatched junction bases numbered 11, after V lost 1 base and J lost 4 bases. CDR3 coding DNA: TGTGCCAGCAGCGTAAGGCCCCAGGGACTAGCGGACTCAGATACGCAGTATTTT. This codes for CASSVRPQGLADSDTQYF.

The rearrangement links TRBV7-9 to TRBJ2-7; 11 positions match TRBD2. With 3 bases clipped from V and 3 bases from J, the junction kept 1 base outside the gene matches. Germline CDR1 SEHNR, CDR2 FQNEAQ (reference sequence). There are 14 residues in the CDR3. The CDR3 region has the DNA TGTGCCAGCAGCTTCGGGACTAGCGGCTACGAGCAGTACTTC. Translating it yields CASSFGTSGYEQYF.

The genes are TRBV6-1 and TRBJ2-1, with D perhaps matching TRBD1 (6 bases). Trimming cost V 1 base and J 2 bases, with 9 bases left between them. Germline loops: CDR1 MNHNS, CDR2 SASEGT. The CDR3 loop spans 15 amino acids. The CDR3 nucleotides read TGTGCCAGCAGTGAAGAGTGGGGGCCCTACAATGAGCAGTTCTTC. Amino acids: CASSEEWGPYNEQFF.

The chain employs TRBV7-7 and TRBJ2-5; 8 bases are a match to TRBD2. Per germline, CDR1 SSHAT and CDR2 FNYEAQ (reference sequence). The junction had 6 bases not matched to a gene; V was cut back by 7 bases and J by 5 bases. This CDR3 has 13 amino acids. The CDR3 protein is CASTAGAGETQYF. The CDR3 DNA sequence: TGTGCCAGCACAGCGGGGGCGGGTGAGACCCAGTACTTC. The complete variable domain, with remaining parts taken from reference TRBV7-7 and TRBJ2-5, reads GAGVSQSPRYKVTKRGQDVTLRCDPISSHATLYWYQQALGQGPEFLTYFNYEAQPDKSGLPSDRFSAERPEGSISTLTIQRTEQRDSAMYRCASTAGAGETQYFGPGTRLLVL.

The chain joins TRBV5-1 to TRBJ1-2, with 7 nucleotides matching TRBD1. The V gene end was trimmed by 3 bases and the J gene end by 6 bases; junction bases not matched to a gene: 14. CDR1 is SGHRS, CDR2 YFSETQ, per germline. This CDR3 comprises 16 residues. CDR3 DNA: TGCGCCAGCAGCTGGGCAGTCAAGGGGGCGCGGAATGGCTACACCTTC. It translates to CASSWAVKGARNGYTF. The entire variable domain, with the rest obtained from reference TRBV5-1 and TRBJ1-2, is as follows: KAGVTQTPRYLIKTRGQQVTLSCSPISGHRSVSWYQQTPGQGLQFLFEYFSETQRNKGNFPGRFSGRQFSNSRSEMNVSTLELGDSALYLCASSWAVKGARNGYTFGSGTRLTVV.

V gene TRBV7-2 combines with J gene TRBJ1-4; D unresolved. CDR3 length equals 12 residues. Deletions cut 0 bases from V and 14 bases from J, with 10 bases between. Per the germline V gene, CDR1 is SGHTA and CDR2 is FQGNSA. The CDR3, as DNA: TGTGCCAGCAGCTTAGCGCTCGGAGATCTGTTTTTT. This sequence encodes CASSLALGDLFF.

The rearrangement uses TRBV5-6 and TRBJ1-2; TRBD1 aligns across 7 bases. CDR3 length: 15 amino acids. Trimming took 1 base from V and 7 from J; bases not matched to a gene: 10. CDR1 is SGHDT and CDR2 is YYEEEE in the germline V gene. CDR3 amino acids: CASSLLGKGAAGYTF. CDR3 in DNA: TGTGCCAGCAGCTTGTTGGGAAAGGGGGCAGCTGGCTACACCTTC.

The gene calls are TRBV5-8 and TRBJ1-5; 8 bases agree with TRBD1. The germline V gene has CDR1 SGHTS and CDR2 YDEGEE. V was pared by 0 bases and J by 4 bases, with 3 bases of the junction left unmatched. This CDR3 has 15 amino acids. CDR3 coding DNA: TGTGCCAGCAGCTTGGGGACAGGGCCAAATCAGCCCCAGCATTTT. Protein sequence: CASSLGTGPNQPQHF.